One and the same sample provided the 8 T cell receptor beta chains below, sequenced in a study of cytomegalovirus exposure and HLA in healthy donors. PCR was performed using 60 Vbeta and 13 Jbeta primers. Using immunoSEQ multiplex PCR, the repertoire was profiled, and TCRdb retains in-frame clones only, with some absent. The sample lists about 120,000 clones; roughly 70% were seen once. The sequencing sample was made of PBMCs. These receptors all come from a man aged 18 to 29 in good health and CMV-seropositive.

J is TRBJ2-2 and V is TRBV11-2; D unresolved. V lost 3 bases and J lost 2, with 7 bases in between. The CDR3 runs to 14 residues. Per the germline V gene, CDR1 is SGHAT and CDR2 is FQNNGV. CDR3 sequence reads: CASSFGFNTGELFF. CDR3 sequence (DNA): TGTGCCAGCAGCTTCGGGTTTAACACCGGGGAGCTGTTTTTT.

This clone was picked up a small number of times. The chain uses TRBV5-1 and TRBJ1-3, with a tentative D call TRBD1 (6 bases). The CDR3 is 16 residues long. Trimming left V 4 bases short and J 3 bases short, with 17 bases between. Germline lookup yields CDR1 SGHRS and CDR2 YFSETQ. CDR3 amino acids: CASSPQGGGSGNTIYF. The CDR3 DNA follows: TGCGCCAGCAGCCCGCAAGGGGGTGGTAGTGGAAACACCATATATTTT.

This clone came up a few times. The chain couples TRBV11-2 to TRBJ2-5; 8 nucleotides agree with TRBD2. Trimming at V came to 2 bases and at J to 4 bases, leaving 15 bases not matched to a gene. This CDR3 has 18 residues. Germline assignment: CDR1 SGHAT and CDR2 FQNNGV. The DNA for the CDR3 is TGTGCCAGCAGCTTACTTGGCGGGGGGACAAGGGTCGTAGAGACCCAGTACTTC. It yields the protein CASSLLGGGTRVVETQYF.

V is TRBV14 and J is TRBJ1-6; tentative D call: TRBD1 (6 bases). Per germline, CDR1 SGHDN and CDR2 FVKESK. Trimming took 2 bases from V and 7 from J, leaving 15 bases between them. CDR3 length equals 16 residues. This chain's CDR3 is CASSQSRTDRNSPLHF. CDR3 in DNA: TGTGCCAGCAGCCAATCGAGGACAGACCGAAATTCACCCCTCCACTTT.

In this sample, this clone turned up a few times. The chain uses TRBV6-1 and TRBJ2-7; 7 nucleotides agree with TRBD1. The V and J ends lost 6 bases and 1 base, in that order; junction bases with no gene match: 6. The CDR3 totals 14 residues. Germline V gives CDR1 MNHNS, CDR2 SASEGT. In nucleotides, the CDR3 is TGTGCCAGCAGAAGGGACAGCGCATCCTACGAGCAGTACGTC. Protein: CASRRDSASYEQYV.

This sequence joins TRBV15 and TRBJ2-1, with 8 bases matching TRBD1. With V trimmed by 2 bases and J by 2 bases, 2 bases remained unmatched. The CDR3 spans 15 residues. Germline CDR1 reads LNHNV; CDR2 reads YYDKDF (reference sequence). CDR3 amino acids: CATSRLQGAYNEQFF. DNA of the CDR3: TGTGCCACCAGCAGATTACAGGGGGCCTACAATGAGCAGTTCTTC.

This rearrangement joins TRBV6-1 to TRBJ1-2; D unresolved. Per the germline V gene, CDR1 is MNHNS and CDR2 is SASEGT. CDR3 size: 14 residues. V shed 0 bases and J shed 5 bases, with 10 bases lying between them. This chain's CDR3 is CASSEAPRLYGYTF. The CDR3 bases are TGTGCCAGCAGTGAAGCTCCCAGATTATATGGCTACACCTTC.

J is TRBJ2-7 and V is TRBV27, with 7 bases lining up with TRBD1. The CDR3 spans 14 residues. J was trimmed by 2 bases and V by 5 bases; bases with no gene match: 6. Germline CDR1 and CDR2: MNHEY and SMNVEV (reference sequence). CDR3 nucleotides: TGTGCCAGCAGTCTGACAGGGTGGCCCTACGAGCAGTACTTC. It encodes CASSLTGWPYEQYF.